The T cell receptor (beta chain) described here comes from a study of T cell responses to AZD1222 COVID-19 vaccine (dated by TCRdb to the early 2020s). With regard to the full study: Because spike-specific TCR depth and breadth did not differ between the two schedules, AZD1222 recipients who got a second dose at roughly 4 weeks were pooled with those who got a second dose at roughly 12 weeks. Trial participants were enrolled into age subgroups of 18-55, 56-69 and 70-plus years, which contained around 150, 28 and 57 TCR-sequenced participants, respectively. A total of 230 to 250 trial participants underwent TCR sequencing, of whom 207 received two doses of AZD1222 and about 26 received two doses of the MenACWY control vaccine.

As to this clone: Its specific antigen is unknown. There are no base qualities to consult, and no much larger clone falls within one base.

Trimming removed 1 base from V and 2 bases from J, leaving 8 bases between the germline ends. The CDR3 goes from the cysteine to the phenylalanine over 14 residues. Just CDR3 DNA is preserved here, 42 bases in frame from base 1. CDR1 and CDR2 are read off the germline V gene as KGHSH and LQKENI. Summary of the overall study and its limitations: Because no day 14 peak-response samples were available, the repertoires could be characterized only after the peak T cell response. Conclusions about previously exposed vaccinees are limited because only six or seven AZD1222 recipients were SARS-CoV-2 seropositive at baseline. CD4 TCRs associated with the vaccine covered the entire spike protein, and the dominant responses were in regions 160-218 and 743-854. Spike-specific TCR breadth and depth rose significantly after two AZD1222 doses compared with day 0 and with MenACWY recipients. Reportedly, close to half of the unique spike-specific TCRs recognized epitopes lying outside the regions that are mutated in the B.1.351 and B.1.1.7 variants. The 56-69-year group was small, and its depth increase did not reach significance, likely because of low power. Most participants were white British and females outnumbered males, and the authors suggested that clonal diversity may have been underestimated.

The CDR3 regions of human TCRbeta chains were analyzed by immunosequencing. The study's processing was this. Repertoire TCRs were matched against a reference library of SARS-CoV-2-specific TCRs generated with the MIRA antigen-specificity platform. Breadth was defined as the fraction of unique TCRs that were SARS-CoV-2-associated. Depth was defined as the fraction of total T cells that were SARS-CoV-2-associated. Using the MIRA data, each spike-specific TCR was assigned both to the spike region to which the TCR was reactive and to a CD4 or CD8 class. Log10-transformed breadth and depth values were compared by one-way ANOVA with Sidak's multiple comparisons tests. TCRdb's version of the immuneACCESS table is confined to in-frame rearrangements and falls short of the full clone set. An unresolved V gene accounts for under half of the shortfall where checked; the remainder is of unknown origin. That table furnishes V, J and clone size, whereas the DNA furnished D and trimming. Within this sample are some 120,000 clones, with 80% to 85% of them counted one time only. In total, the top ten clones hold approximately 10% of the sample.

This sample's time point label indicates: baseline before first vaccination. The vaccinee samples were drawn from two UK trials, COV001 and COV002, one of which was a single-blind randomized controlled phase 2/3 trial testing AZD1222 (ChAdOx1 nCoV-19) in healthy adults. Trial participant PBMC samples were collected at day 0 and day 28 after the second dose for TCRbeta chain sequencing. The receptor's source is an adult in good health. The sample was peripheral blood, taken on day 0 of AZD1222 vaccination. Rearrangement joined TRBV18 to TRBJ1-2, with the D segment identity uncertain. The nucleotide sequence is TGTGCCAGCTCACCACAACAGATGAACTATGGCTACACCTTC. Translated, it reads CASSPQQMNYGYTF. The CDR3 plus the reference TRBV18 and TRBJ1-2 genes for the other parts give the full variable domain: NAGVMQNPRHLVRRRGQEARLRCSPMKGHSHVYWYRQLPEEGLKFMVYLQKENIIDESGMPKERFSAEFPKEGPSILRIQQVVRGDSAAYFCASSPQQMNYGYTFGSGTRLTVV.